This T cell receptor beta chain was recovered during a study of cytotoxic CD8 clonotypes in ibrutinib-treated CLL. On the study more broadly: Specimens for response were gathered following a median roughly eleven months of therapy, spanning 6 to 36.

Germline CDR1 MDHEN, CDR2 SYDVKM. V was shortened by 6 bases and J by 1 base, with 15 bases between the two germline ends. The CDR3 extends over 15 amino acids. Profiling relied on immunoSEQ multiplex PCR, and the TCRdb table lists in-frame clones only, not all of them. Of 40,000 or so clones in the sample, about three quarters were seen once. The chain combines TRBV28 with TRBJ1-1; no clear D. The specimen comprised PBMCs, sampled at disease progression, from a patient treated with ibrutinib. This receptor was identified in a human donor with chronic lymphocytic leukemia. CDR3: CASSIPIGRNTEAFF. CDR3 DNA sequence: TGTGCCAGCAGCATCCCAATTGGGCGGAACACTGAAGCTTTCTTT.